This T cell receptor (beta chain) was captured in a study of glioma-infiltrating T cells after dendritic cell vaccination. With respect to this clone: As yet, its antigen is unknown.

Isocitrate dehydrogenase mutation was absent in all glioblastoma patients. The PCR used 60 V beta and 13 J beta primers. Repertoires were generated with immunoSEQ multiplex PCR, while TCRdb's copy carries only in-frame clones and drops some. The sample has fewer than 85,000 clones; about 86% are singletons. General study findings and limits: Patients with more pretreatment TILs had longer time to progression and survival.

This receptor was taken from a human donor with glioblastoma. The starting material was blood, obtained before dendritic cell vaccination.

For the CDR3, the DNA is TGTGCCAGCAGCTTAGTTGCGTTAGGGGGCGTAGGCACAGATACGCAGTATTTT. Encoded protein: CASSLVALGGVGTDTQYF. V usage is TRBV7-2 and J usage is TRBJ2-3; TRBD1 agrees at 7 bases. CDR1 and CDR2 (germline): SGHTA, FQGNSA. V was clipped by 1 base and J by 1 base; unmatched bases: 11. The CDR3 has 18 residues.